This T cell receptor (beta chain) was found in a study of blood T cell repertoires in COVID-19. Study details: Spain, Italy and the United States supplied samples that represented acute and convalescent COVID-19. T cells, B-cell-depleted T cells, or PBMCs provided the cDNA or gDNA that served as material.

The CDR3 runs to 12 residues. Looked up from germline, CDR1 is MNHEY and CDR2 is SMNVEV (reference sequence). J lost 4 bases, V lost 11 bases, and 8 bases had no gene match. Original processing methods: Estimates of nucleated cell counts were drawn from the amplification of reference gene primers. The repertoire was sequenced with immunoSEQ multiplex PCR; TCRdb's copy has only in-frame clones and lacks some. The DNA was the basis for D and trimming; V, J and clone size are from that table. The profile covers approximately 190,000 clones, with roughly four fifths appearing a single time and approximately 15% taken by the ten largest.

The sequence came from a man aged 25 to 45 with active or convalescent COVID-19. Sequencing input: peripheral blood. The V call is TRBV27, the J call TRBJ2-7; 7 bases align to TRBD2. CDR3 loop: CASQGGIYEQYF. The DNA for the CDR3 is TGTGCCTCCCAGGGAGGGATATACGAGCAGTACTTC.